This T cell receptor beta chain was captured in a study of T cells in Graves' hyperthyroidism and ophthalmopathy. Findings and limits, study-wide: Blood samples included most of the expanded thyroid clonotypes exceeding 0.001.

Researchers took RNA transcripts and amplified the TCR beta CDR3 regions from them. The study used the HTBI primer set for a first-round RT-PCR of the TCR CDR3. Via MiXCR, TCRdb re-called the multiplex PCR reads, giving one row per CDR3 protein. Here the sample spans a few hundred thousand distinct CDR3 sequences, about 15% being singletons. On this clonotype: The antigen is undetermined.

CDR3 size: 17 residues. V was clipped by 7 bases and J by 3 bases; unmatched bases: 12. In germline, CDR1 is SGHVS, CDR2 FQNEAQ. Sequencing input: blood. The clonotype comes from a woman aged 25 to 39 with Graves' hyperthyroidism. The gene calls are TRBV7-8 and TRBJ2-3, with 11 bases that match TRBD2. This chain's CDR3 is CASTLRILAGATDTQYF. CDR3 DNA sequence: TGTGCCAGCACCCTAAGAATACTAGCGGGAGCGACAGATACGCAGTATTTT.